Listed here are 24 T cell receptor beta chains from one sample, sequenced in a study of identical twins. Using its own MiXCR run on the 5' RACE reads, TCRdb lists one record per CDR3 protein. Of 400,000 to 500,000 distinct CDR3 sequences in the sample, less than 20% were seen once. Sequencing was done on a sample of naive T cells sorted from blood. The receptor set was obtained from a man aged 50 or older in good health.

This clonotype was counted only a few times. This rearrangement joins TRBV6-5 to TRBJ2-5; TRBD2 agrees at 8 bases. The CDR3 covers 16 residues. Germline V gives CDR1 MNHEY, CDR2 SVGAGI. V was pared by 7 bases and J by 4 bases, with 14 bases of the junction left unmatched. Here the CDR3 reads CASKYSSAGVGETQYF. In DNA form, the CDR3 reads TGTGCCAGCAAATACTCTTCAGCGGGGGTCGGAGAGACCCAGTACTTC.

There are a few counts of this clonotype. V and J are TRBV6-2 or TRBV6-3 and TRBJ2-1; TRBD2 matches 7 bases. Trimming at V came to 3 bases and at J to 0 bases, leaving 5 bases not matched to a gene. Germline V gene sequence: CDR1 MNHEY, CDR2 SVGEGT. This CDR3 has 16 residues. CDR3 protein: CASSYRGGSSYNEQFF. Written as DNA, the CDR3 is TGTGCCAGCAGTTATCGGGGCGGGAGCTCCTACAATGAGCAGTTCTTC.

This clonotype came up many times. The chain recombines TRBV6-2 or TRBV6-3 with TRBJ1-5; no definite D call. V was pared by 6 bases and J by 3 bases, with 18 bases between. This CDR3 region has 16 residues. Germline loops: CDR1 MNHEY, CDR2 SVGEGT. The CDR3 nucleotides read TGTGCCAGCAGCCCCGTATTCGCCCTGAACAATCAGCCCCAGCATTTT. Translation gives CASSPVFALNNQPQHF.

This clonotype was recorded at least ten times. The chain employs TRBV5-5 and TRBJ2-1; 12 nucleotides line up with TRBD2. Germline V gives CDR1 SGHKS, CDR2 YYEKEE (reference sequence). V dropped 3 bases and J dropped 9; count of bases not matched to a gene: 7. There are 15 residues in the CDR3. This chain's CDR3 is CASSSRTSGIGEQFF. The DNA for the CDR3 is TGTGCCAGCAGCTCGAGGACTAGCGGGATCGGTGAGCAGTTCTTC.

This chain links TRBV10-3 with TRBJ2-1, with 9 positions matching TRBD1. Trimming took 10 bases from V and 6 from J; bases not matched to a gene: 16. This CDR3 comprises 16 residues. Germline V lookup: CDR1 ENHRY, CDR2 SYGVKD. CDR3 sequence (DNA): TGTGCCACCAGGGACCAAACCGGGACAGGGACCAATGAGCAGTTCTTC. It codes for CATRDQTGTGTNEQFF.

Ten or more counts support this clonotype. DNA for the CDR3: TGTGCCAGCGGGACGGCCTGGGCGCAGTATTTT. This gives the protein CASGTAWAQYF. The chain couples TRBV28 to TRBJ2-3; the D gene could be TRBD1 or TRBD2 (5 bases each). The CDR3 runs 11 residues. Per the germline V gene, CDR1 is MDHEN and CDR2 is SYDVKM. V dropped 8 bases and J dropped 10 bases, with 13 bases sitting between them.

The J gene is TRBJ2-1, the V gene TRBV6-2 or TRBV6-3; D may be TRBD1 or TRBD2 (5 bases each). The CDR3 length is 13 residues. Germline values: CDR1 MNHEY, CDR2 SVGEGT. V was shortened by 5 bases and J by 6 bases, with 11 bases between the two germline ends. This CDR3 reads CASSGDQSNEQFF. The DNA of the CDR3 is TGTGCCAGCAGTGGGGACCAGAGCAATGAGCAGTTCTTC.

This chain connects TRBV3-1 to TRBJ1-6; unclear D gene. V lost 1 base, J lost 7 bases, and 14 bases lay in between. Germline CDR1 is LGHDT and CDR2 is YNNKEL (reference sequence). CDR3 length: 16 residues. The CDR3 region has the DNA TGTGCCAGCAGCCAAGGAGGTACAGTCGTAAATTCACCCCTCCACTTT. It encodes CASSQGGTVVNSPLHF.

This chain links TRBV27 with TRBJ1-3, with D hard to call. CDR1 and CDR2 (germline): MNHEY, SMNVEV (reference sequence). The ends were cut back, 3 bases at V and 2 bases at J, with 8 bases in the middle. There are 14 residues in the CDR3. This chain's CDR3 is CASSFAGTGNTIYF. The CDR3 nucleotides are TGTGCCAGCAGTTTTGCGGGGACTGGAAACACCATATATTTT.

This clonotype came up a few times. V is TRBV6-2 or TRBV6-3 and J is TRBJ2-2; TRBD1 matches at 8 bases. After removal of 5 bases from V and 4 bases from J, the junction contained 6 bases not matched to a gene. Germline values: CDR1 MNHEY, CDR2 SVGEGT. This CDR3 has 15 amino acids. The CDR3: CASSKTGAGTGELFF. Written as DNA, the CDR3 is TGTGCCAGCAGTAAGACAGGGGCGGGCACCGGGGAGCTGTTTTTT.

The CDR3 reads CSALGLAGGGTQYF. The CDR3 nucleotides read TGCAGTGCGCTTGGACTAGCGGGAGGTGGGACCCAGTACTTC. The gene calls are TRBV20-1 and TRBJ2-5, with 14 bases aligning to TRBD2. Germline CDR1 and CDR2: DFQATT and SNEGSKA (reference sequence). The CDR3 has 14 residues. After removal of 6 bases from V and 7 bases from J, the junction contained 7 bases not matched to a gene.

The rearrangement uses TRBV20-1 and TRBJ2-1, with D hard to call. Germline V gives CDR1 DFQATT, CDR2 SNEGSKA (reference sequence). V lost 6 bases, J lost 5 bases, and 14 bases lay in between. The CDR3 is made up of 13 amino acids. The CDR3 bases are TGCAGTGCCCCGGGTTCCTGGGACAATGAGCAGTTCTTC. It codes for CSAPGSWDNEQFF.

The chain's CDR3 is CSAREGGNRAYTEAFF. For the CDR3, the DNA is TGCAGTGCTAGAGAAGGCGGGAACAGGGCCTACACTGAAGCTTTCTTT. The chain has TRBV20-1 and TRBJ1-1, with TRBD1 as a possible D gene (6 bases). The CDR3 runs 16 residues. Between the trimmed V and J ends, which lost 0 bases and 3 bases, there was a span of 17 bases. The germline V gene has CDR1 DFQATT and CDR2 SNEGSKA (reference sequence).

The table lists this clonotype with many counts. The chain recombines TRBV20-1 with TRBJ1-1; D unclear. V was shortened by 5 bases and J by 1 base, with 17 bases between the two germline ends. CDR3 length equals 15 residues. CDR1 DFQATT and CDR2 SNEGSKA come from the germline V gene (reference sequence). CDR3 region: CSAGVGLSGNTEAFF. The CDR3, as DNA: TGCAGTGCTGGGGTGGGTTTGTCAGGGAACACTGAAGCTTTCTTT.

This clonotype turned up a few times. The rearrangement uses TRBV19 and TRBJ2-1, with TRBD2 matching over 8 bases. This CDR3 contains 16 residues. Trimming took 0 bases from V and 11 from J; bases not matched to a gene: 12. Germline V CDR1 and CDR2: LNHDA, SQIVND (reference sequence). The CDR3 DNA sequence: TGTGCCAGTAGTATAGAGGAAGCGGGGGCGGCTTCTCAGCAGTTCTTC. Translation: CASSIEEAGAASQQFF.

This clonotype is a singleton in its sample. A much larger clone differs from this one at a single base, so this may be a read error. The CDR3 spells CASSQYGGSPIRGTEAFF. In nucleotides, the CDR3 is TGCGCCAGCAGCCAATATGGAGGGTCCCCAATCCGGGGGACTGAAGCTTTCTTT. The chain carries TRBV4-3 and TRBJ1-1; D may be TRBD1 (5 bases). The V gene's germline CDR1 is LGHNA and CDR2 YSLEER. Trimming took 2 bases from V and 5 from J, leaving 24 bases between them. The CDR3 totals 18 residues.

This clonotype was detected a few times. V gene TRBV28 combines with J gene TRBJ2-1; D perhaps matches TRBD1 (5 bases). Germline V gene sequence: CDR1 MDHEN, CDR2 SYDVKM. Trimming removed 5 bases at V and 2 bases at J, with 13 bases between. This CDR3 is 15 amino acids long. The CDR3 protein is CASSRPGPAYNEQFF. Written as DNA, the CDR3 is TGTGCCAGCAGTAGGCCAGGGCCTGCCTACAATGAGCAGTTCTTC.

This clonotype has a count of ten or more. The genes are TRBV12-3 or TRBV12-4 and TRBJ2-3, with D maybe TRBD2 (5 bases). This CDR3 is 16 amino acids long. V lost 7 bases, J lost 4 bases, and 21 bases lay in between. The CDR3: CASTPEGAGFPDTQYF. DNA for the CDR3: TGTGCCAGCACCCCAGAGGGAGCCGGGTTCCCAGATACGCAGTATTTT.

In its sample, this clonotype was seen a few times. The rearrangement links TRBV15 to TRBJ2-2, with unresolved D. The CDR3 is made up of 15 amino acids. Trimming took off 1 base at V and 6 bases at J, with 12 bases between the two ends. Germline loops: CDR1 LNHNV, CDR2 YYDKDF (reference sequence). CDR3 in amino acids: CATSRAATRAGELFF. The CDR3, as DNA: TGTGCCACCAGCAGAGCAGCGACCCGTGCCGGGGAGCTGTTTTTT.

This clonotype was seen a handful of times. The rearrangement uses TRBV12-3 or TRBV12-4 and TRBJ2-2; 12 positions match TRBD2. V lost 6 bases, J lost 5 bases, and 1 base stayed unmatched. CDR3 size: 14 residues. CDR3 region: CASRTSGGTGELFF. CDR3 bases: TGTGCCAGCAGAACTAGCGGGGGGACCGGGGAGCTGTTTTTT.

The chain carries TRBV9 and TRBJ2-2, with D possibly matching TRBD2 (6 bases). The CDR3 contains 15 residues. V lost 5 bases and J lost 6, with 17 bases in between. The germline V gene has CDR1 SGDLS and CDR2 YYNGEE. The CDR3 sequence is CASRPGAGPPGELFF. CDR3 in DNA: TGTGCCAGCAGACCGGGAGCTGGGCCCCCCGGGGAGCTGTTTTTT.

The chain links TRBV7-6 to TRBJ2-7, with a weak D call TRBD2 (6 bases). The CDR3 sequence is 15 residues long. Germline CDR1 and CDR2: SGHVS and FNYEAQ. Trimming left V 5 bases short and J 0 bases short, with 14 bases between. The CDR3 DNA reads TGTGCCAGCAGCCCGTGGGAGGCCAGCTCCTACGAGCAGTACTTC. It codes for CASSPWEASSYEQYF.

CDR3 residues: CASSQDGTGLYEQYF. As DNA, the CDR3 is TGTGCCAGCAGCCAAGACGGGACAGGACTCTACGAGCAGTACTTC. V is TRBV3-1 and J is TRBJ2-7; 8 bases map to TRBD1. The CDR3 consists of 15 residues. Per the germline V gene, CDR1 is LGHDT and CDR2 is YNNKEL (reference sequence). Trimming cost V 0 bases and J 3 bases; bases outside gene matches: 4.

This clonotype was picked up a small number of times. This sequence joins TRBV5-6 and TRBJ2-5, with 7 bases aligning to TRBD2. Trimming took 0 bases from V and 9 from J; bases not matched to a gene: 5. This CDR3 is built from 13 residues. Germline CDR1 and CDR2: SGHDT and YYEEEE. In DNA form, the CDR3 reads TGTGCCAGCAGCTTGGCCCGTGCGGGGGCCCAGTACTTC. Residues: CASSLARAGAQYF.